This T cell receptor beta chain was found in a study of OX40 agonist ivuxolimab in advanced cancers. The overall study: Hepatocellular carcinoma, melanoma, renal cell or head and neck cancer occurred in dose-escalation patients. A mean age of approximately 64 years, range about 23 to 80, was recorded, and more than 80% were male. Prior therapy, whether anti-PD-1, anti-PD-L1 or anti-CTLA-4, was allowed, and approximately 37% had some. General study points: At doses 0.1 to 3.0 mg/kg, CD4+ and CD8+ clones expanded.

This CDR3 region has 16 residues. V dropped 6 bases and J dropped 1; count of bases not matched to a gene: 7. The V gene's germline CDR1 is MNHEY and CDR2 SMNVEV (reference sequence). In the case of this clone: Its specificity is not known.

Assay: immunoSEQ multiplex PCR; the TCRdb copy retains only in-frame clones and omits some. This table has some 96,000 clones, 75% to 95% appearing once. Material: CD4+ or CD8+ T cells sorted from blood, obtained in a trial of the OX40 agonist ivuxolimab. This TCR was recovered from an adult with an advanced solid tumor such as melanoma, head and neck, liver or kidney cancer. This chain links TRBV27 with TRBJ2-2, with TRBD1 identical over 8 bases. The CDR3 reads CASRRDRILNTGELFF. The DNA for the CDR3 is TGTGCCAGCAGACGGGACAGGATCTTGAACACCGGGGAGCTGTTTTTT.